One sample yielded the 17 T cell receptor beta chains listed below, sequenced in a study of T-cell reconstitution after alpha-beta-depleted transplantation in children. Unique molecular identifiers were incorporated during preparation of the TCRbeta library. TCRdb re-called the PCR reads through MiXCR, storing one row per CDR3 protein. The sample includes about 980,000 distinct CDR3 sequences, around 30% of them seen just once. Sequencing used PBMCs, mostly from graft donor cells, obtained 360 days after TCRalphabeta/CD19-depleted stem cell transplant. These receptors all come from a boy under three years old who had a stem cell transplant for SCID, so the T cells may come from the graft donor.

This chain links TRBV13 with TRBJ2-1; a possible D gene is TRBD1 (5 bases). CDR3 size: 15 residues. With 1 base removed from V and 3 bases from J, the gap between germline ends came to 10 bases. CDR1 and CDR2 (germline): PRHDT, FYEKMQ (reference sequence). The CDR3 reads CASSLEGYGYNEQFF. The DNA of the CDR3 is TGTGCCAGCAGCTTAGAGGGGTATGGCTACAATGAGCAGTTCTTC.

This clonotype was detected a few times. V is TRBV7-2 and J is TRBJ2-7, with 9 bases lining up with TRBD1. V was clipped by 4 bases and J by 3 bases; unmatched bases: 10. Germline V lookup: CDR1 SGHTA, CDR2 FQGNSA. This CDR3 has 16 amino acids. Here the CDR3 DNA reads TGTGCCAGCAGCTCCCTAGCCCGGGACAGGGACTACGAGCAGTACTTC. Protein product: CASSSLARDRDYEQYF.

This clonotype was recorded a few times. The gene calls are TRBV15 and TRBJ2-7, with 8 nucleotides matching TRBD1. The germline V gene has CDR1 LNHNV and CDR2 YYDKDF (reference sequence). The V gene end was trimmed by 0 bases and the J gene end by 5 bases; junction bases not matched to a gene: 3. The CDR3 is 14 amino acids. The CDR3, as DNA: TGTGCCACCAGCAGAGAGGACAGGGACGACGAGCAGTACTTC. Its protein product is CATSREDRDDEQYF.

This clonotype has ten or more counts. The chain employs TRBV7-7 and TRBJ2-1; 7 bases are a match to TRBD1. This CDR3 contains 15 residues. Germline CDR1 SSHAT, CDR2 FNYEAQ (reference sequence). The trim removed 5 bases at V and 0 bases at J, leaving 4 bases unmatched. CDR3 nucleotide sequence: TGTGCCAGCAGCCGGGACAGCAGCTCCTACAATGAGCAGTTCTTC. Its translation: CASSRDSSSYNEQFF.

This clonotype was found a few times. V gene TRBV6-1 combines with J gene TRBJ1-3; D uncertain. Germline CDR1 is MNHNS and CDR2 is SASEGT. The CDR3 sequence is 16 residues long. Between the trimmed V and J ends, which lost 4 bases and 4 bases, there was a span of 17 bases. The CDR3 loop reads CASSGPGLSLGNTIYF. The DNA for the CDR3 is TGTGCCAGCAGTGGCCCGGGTCTCTCTCTGGGAAACACCATATATTTT.

This clonotype was observed a handful of times. The genes are TRBV12-3 or TRBV12-4 and TRBJ2-2; D may be TRBD1 (6 bases). The CDR3 spans 15 residues. The germline V and J ends were trimmed by 7 bases and 5 bases, with 17 bases remaining between them. The CDR3 DNA reads TGTGCCAGCAACGAGGGGGACCCGAGGACCGGGGAGCTGTTTTTT. This sequence encodes CASNEGDPRTGELFF.

This chain connects TRBV7-2 to TRBJ2-5; D perhaps matches TRBD2 (5 bases). CDR3 size: 12 residues. The germline CDR1 and CDR2 sequences are SGHTA and FQGNSA. The germline V and J ends were trimmed by 5 bases and 7 bases, with 11 bases remaining between them. The chain's CDR3 is CASSRKLATQYF. The CDR3 nucleotides read TGTGCCAGCAGCAGAAAGCTAGCGACCCAGTACTTC.

A few counts support this clonotype. This chain links TRBV4-2 with TRBJ2-3; 10 positions match TRBD1. Germline V CDR1 and CDR2: LGHNA, YNFKEQ. The J segment lost 4 bases and the V segment lost 6 bases, leaving 19 bases of the junction unmatched. The CDR3 totals 19 residues. CDR3 residues: CASRENRDRGLRWADTQYF. Written as DNA, the CDR3 is TGTGCCAGCAGGGAGAACCGGGACAGGGGCCTCCGGTGGGCAGATACGCAGTATTTT.

The count of this clonotype is one. This rearrangement joins TRBV15 to TRBJ2-4; no reliable D call. This CDR3 is built from 17 residues. V lost 1 base, J lost 0 bases, and 13 bases lay in between. The V gene's germline CDR1 is LNHNV and CDR2 YYDKDF (reference sequence). The CDR3 reads CATSRGVDVTAKNIQYF. Written as DNA, the CDR3 is TGTGCCACCAGCAGAGGGGTGGACGTAACAGCCAAAAACATTCAGTACTTC.

This clonotype came up a few times. The V gene is TRBV5-1, the J gene TRBJ2-7; 10 nucleotides agree with TRBD2. The CDR3 is 16 amino acids. The germline V gene has CDR1 SGHRS and CDR2 YFSETQ. J lost 3 bases, V lost 1 base, and 7 bases had no gene match. CDR3 protein: CASSLNSAGGYYEQYF. As DNA, the CDR3 is TGCGCCAGCAGCTTGAACTCAGCGGGGGGGTACTACGAGCAGTACTTC.

This clonotype was counted only a few times. The chain is built from TRBV4-1 and TRBJ2-1; D is ambiguous. The germline gives CDR1 MGHRA, CDR2 YSYEKL. Trimming shortened V by 3 bases and J by 2 bases, and 14 bases separated the two germline ends. The CDR3 has 16 amino acids. CDR3 residues: CASSHPGIRPYNEQFF. The DNA for the CDR3 is TGCGCCAGCAGCCACCCCGGAATAAGACCCTACAATGAGCAGTTCTTC.

The chain has TRBV12-3 or TRBV12-4 and TRBJ2-5; no firm D call. This CDR3 region has 14 residues. Between the trimmed V and J ends, which lost 1 base and 5 bases, there was a span of 11 bases. The CDR3 loop is CASSLDVPGETQYF. The CDR3 DNA reads as TGTGCCAGCAGTTTAGACGTCCCCGGGGAGACCCAGTACTTC.

This clonotype was found a few times. J is TRBJ1-5 and V is TRBV11-2, with D perhaps matching TRBD1 (6 bases). Germline-derived CDR1 and CDR2 are SGHAT and FQNNGV. Between the trimmed V and J ends, which lost 5 bases and 2 bases, there was a span of 22 bases. CDR3 length equals 18 residues. The CDR3 nucleotides are TGTGCCAGCAGCCCTCAGGGGCAGGGTATTTGGGGCAATCAGCCCCAGCATTTT. Translated: CASSPQGQGIWGNQPQHF.

The rearrangement links TRBV18 to TRBJ2-5; no clear D. The V gene lost 1 base and the J gene lost 2 bases, with 8 bases spanning the gap. Germline V CDR1 and CDR2: KGHSH, LQKENI. The length of the CDR3 is 14 residues. This chain's CDR3 is CASSPLKGQETQYF. The CDR3 DNA reads TGTGCCAGCTCACCACTCAAAGGTCAAGAGACCCAGTACTTC.

The sample holds a few counts of this clonotype. This chain links TRBV7-3 with TRBJ2-6; D is undetermined. This CDR3 region has 18 residues. Germline V gene sequence: CDR1 SGHTA, CDR2 FQGTGA. V was pared by 1 base and J by 3 bases, with 16 bases between. The CDR3 DNA reads as TGTGCCAGCAGCTTAAGTCGTCAGCGCCTTAGTGGGGCCAACGTCCTGACTTTC. Translation gives CASSLSRQRLSGANVLTF.

The chain has TRBV29-1 and TRBJ1-2; no firm D call. The germline V gene encodes CDR1 SQVTM and CDR2 ANQGSEA. The CDR3 spans 10 residues. The V and J ends lost 4 bases and 8 bases respectively, with 8 bases between them. CDR3 region: CSVGVQGYTF. In DNA, the CDR3 is TGCAGCGTTGGGGTACAAGGCTACACCTTC.

A few counts support this clonotype. The chain recombines TRBV29-1 with TRBJ2-1, with D hard to call. CDR1 SQVTM and CDR2 ANQGSEA come from the germline V gene. The CDR3 has 12 amino acids. Trimming stripped 0 bases from V and 4 bases from J, with 4 bases between. CDR3 sequence: CSVEEGYNEQFF. The CDR3 DNA sequence: TGCAGCGTTGAAGAGGGGTACAATGAGCAGTTCTTC.